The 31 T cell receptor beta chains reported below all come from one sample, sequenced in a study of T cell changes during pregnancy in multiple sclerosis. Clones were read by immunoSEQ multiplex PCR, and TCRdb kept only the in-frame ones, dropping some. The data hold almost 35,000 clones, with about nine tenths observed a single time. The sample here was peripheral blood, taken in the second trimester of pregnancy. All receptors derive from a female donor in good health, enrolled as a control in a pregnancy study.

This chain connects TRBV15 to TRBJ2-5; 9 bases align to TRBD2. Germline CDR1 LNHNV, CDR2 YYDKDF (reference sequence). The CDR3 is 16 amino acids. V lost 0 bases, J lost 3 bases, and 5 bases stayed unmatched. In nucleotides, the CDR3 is TGTGCCACCAGCAGAGATCGGCGGGGGGGAGAAGAGACCCAGTACTTC. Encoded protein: CATSRDRRGGEETQYF. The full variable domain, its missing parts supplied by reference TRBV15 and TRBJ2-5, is DAMVIQNPRYQVTQFGKPVTLSCSQTLNHNVMYWYQQKSSQAPKLLFHYYDKDFNNEADTPDNFQSRRPNTSFCFLDIRSPGLGDTAMYLCATSRDRRGGEETQYFGPGTRLLVL.

The CDR3 region is CASSLPGLREDIQYF. The CDR3 nucleotides are TGTGCCAGCAGTTTACCCGGACTAAGAGAGGACATTCAGTACTTC. This sequence joins TRBV28 and TRBJ2-4; tentative D call: TRBD2 (6 bases). Germline values: CDR1 MDHEN, CDR2 SYDVKM. CDR3 length: 15 amino acids. Deletions cut 2 bases from V and 8 bases from J, with 16 bases between.

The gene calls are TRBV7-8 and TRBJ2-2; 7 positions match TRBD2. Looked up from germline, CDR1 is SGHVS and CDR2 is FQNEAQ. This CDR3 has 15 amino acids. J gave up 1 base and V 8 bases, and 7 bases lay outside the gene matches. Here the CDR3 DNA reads TGTGCCAGCTATTTAGGCGGGGGGAACACCGGGGAGCTGTTTTTT. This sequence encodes CASYLGGGNTGELFF.

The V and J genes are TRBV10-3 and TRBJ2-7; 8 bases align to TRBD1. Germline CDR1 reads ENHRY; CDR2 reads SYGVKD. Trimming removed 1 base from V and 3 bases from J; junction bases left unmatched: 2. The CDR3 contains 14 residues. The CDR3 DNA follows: TGTGCCATCAGTGAGTGGACAGGGAACTACGAGCAGTACTTC. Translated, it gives CAISEWTGNYEQYF.

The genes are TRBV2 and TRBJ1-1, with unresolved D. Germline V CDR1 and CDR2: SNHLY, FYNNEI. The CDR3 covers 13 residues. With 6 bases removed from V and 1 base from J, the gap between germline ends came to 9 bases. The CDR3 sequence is CASSRDKNTEAFF. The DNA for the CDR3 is TGTGCCAGCAGCCGCGACAAGAACACTGAAGCTTTCTTT.

The CDR3 spells CASSSKFDRADTEAFF. In nucleotides, the CDR3 is TGTGCCAGCAGCTCAAAGTTCGACAGGGCGGATACTGAAGCTTTCTTT. This chain connects TRBV7-6 to TRBJ1-1, with 7 bases that match TRBD1. In germline, CDR1 is SGHVS, CDR2 FNYEAQ. J lost 5 bases, V lost 4 bases, and 13 bases had no gene match. This CDR3 region has 16 residues.

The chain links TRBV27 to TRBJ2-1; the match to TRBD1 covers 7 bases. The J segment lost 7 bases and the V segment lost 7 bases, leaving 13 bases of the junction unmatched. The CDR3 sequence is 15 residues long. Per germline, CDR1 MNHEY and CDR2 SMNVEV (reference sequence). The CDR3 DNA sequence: TGTGCCAGCACCCCTTTTGAGGGGGCGAAGAATGAGCAGTTCTTC. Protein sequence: CASTPFEGAKNEQFF.

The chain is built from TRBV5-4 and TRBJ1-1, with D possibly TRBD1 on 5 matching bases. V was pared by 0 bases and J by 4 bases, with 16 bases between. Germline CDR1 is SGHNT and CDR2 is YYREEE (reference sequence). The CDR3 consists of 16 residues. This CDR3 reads CASSLAAGQGATEAFF. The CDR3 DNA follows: TGTGCCAGCAGCTTGGCCGCTGGTCAGGGCGCCACTGAAGCTTTCTTT.

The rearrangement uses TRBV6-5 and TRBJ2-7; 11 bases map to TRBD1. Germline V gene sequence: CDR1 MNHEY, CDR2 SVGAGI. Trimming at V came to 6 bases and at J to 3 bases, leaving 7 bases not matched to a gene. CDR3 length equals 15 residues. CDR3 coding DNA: TGTGCCAGCAGCTCTACCGGGACAGGGGGCTACGAGCAGTACTTC. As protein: CASSSTGTGGYEQYF.

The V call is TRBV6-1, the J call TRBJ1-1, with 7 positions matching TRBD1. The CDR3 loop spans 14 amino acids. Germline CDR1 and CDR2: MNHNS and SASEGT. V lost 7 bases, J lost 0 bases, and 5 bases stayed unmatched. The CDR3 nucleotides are TGTGCCAGCACAGGGACAGCCATGAACACTGAAGCTTTCTTT. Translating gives CASTGTAMNTEAFF.

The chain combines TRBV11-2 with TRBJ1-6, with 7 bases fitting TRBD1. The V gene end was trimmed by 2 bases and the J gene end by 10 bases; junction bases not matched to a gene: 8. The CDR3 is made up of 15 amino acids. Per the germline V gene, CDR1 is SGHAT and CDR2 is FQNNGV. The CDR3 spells CASSLRGQGGSPLHF. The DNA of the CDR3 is TGTGCCAGCAGCTTAAGGGGGCAGGGTGGGTCACCCCTCCACTTT.

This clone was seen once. CDR3 DNA sequence: TGCAGTGTACAGGGGCCCTTTGAAGCTTTCTTT. It encodes CSVQGPFEAFF. The chain joins TRBV20-1 to TRBJ1-1, with 7 nucleotides matching TRBD1. V was pared by 7 bases and J by 7 bases, with 6 bases of the junction left unmatched. This CDR3 is 11 amino acids long. Germline loops: CDR1 DFQATT, CDR2 SNEGSKA (reference sequence).

CDR3 in DNA: TGTGCCAGCAGAGGGGCGACAGGCTATGGCTACACCTTC. Translation: CASRGATGYGYTF. V and J are TRBV6-1 and TRBJ1-2; D might be TRBD1 (6 bases). This CDR3 comprises 13 residues. Germline CDR1 and CDR2: MNHNS and SASEGT. Trimming took off 6 bases at V and 4 bases at J, with 12 bases between the two ends.

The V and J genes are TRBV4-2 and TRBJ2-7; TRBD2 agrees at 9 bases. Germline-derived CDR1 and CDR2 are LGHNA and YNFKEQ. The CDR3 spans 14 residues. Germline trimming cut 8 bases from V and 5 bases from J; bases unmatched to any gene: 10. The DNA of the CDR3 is TGTGCCAGCTCCCCAGCGGGAGGACGGGACGAGCAGTACTTC. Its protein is CASSPAGGRDEQYF.

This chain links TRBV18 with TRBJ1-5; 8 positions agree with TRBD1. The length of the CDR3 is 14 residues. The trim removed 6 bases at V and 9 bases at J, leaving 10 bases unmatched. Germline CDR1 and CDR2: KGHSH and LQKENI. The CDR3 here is CASSPGTGETPQHF. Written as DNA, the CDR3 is TGTGCCAGCTCCCCCGGGACAGGCGAGACGCCCCAGCATTTT.

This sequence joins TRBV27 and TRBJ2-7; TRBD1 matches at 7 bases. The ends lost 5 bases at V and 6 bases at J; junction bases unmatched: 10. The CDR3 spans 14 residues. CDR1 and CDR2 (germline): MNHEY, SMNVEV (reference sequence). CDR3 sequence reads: CASSPTGWASEQYF. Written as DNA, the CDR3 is TGTGCCAGCAGTCCGACAGGGTGGGCCTCCGAGCAGTACTTC.

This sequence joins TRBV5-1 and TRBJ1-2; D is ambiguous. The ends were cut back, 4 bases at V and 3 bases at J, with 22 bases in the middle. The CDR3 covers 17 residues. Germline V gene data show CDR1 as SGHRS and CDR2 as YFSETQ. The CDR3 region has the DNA TGCGCCAGCAGCCGCGGTTCGCGCGGGGTAGTTGACTATGGCTACACCTTC. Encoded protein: CASSRGSRGVVDYGYTF.

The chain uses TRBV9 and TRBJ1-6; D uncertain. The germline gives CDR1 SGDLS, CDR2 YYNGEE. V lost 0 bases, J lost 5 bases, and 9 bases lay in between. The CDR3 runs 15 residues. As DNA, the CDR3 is TGTGCCAGCAGCGTAGCGGGTACAAATAATTCACCCCTCCACTTT. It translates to CASSVAGTNNSPLHF.

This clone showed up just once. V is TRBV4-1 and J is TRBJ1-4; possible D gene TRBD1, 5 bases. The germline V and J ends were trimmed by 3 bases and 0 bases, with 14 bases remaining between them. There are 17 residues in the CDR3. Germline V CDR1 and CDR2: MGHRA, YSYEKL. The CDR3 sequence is CASSHNRSPATNEKLFF. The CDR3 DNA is TGCGCCAGCAGCCACAACAGGAGCCCAGCAACTAATGAAAAACTGTTTTTT.

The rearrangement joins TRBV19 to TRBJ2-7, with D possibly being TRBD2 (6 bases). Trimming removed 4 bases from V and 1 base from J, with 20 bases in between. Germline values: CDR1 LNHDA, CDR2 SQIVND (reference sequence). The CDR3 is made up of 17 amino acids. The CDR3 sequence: CASSNIADGTSSYEQYF. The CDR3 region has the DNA TGTGCCAGTAGTAATATAGCGGACGGAACCTCATCCTACGAGCAGTACTTC.

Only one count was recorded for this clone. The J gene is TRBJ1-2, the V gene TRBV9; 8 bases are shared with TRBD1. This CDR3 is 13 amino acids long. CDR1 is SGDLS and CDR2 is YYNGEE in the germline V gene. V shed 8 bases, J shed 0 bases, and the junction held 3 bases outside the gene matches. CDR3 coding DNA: TGTGCCAGGTGGACAGGGACTAACTATGGCTACACCTTC. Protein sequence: CARWTGTNYGYTF.

The CDR3 region is CASTPNSGLALYEQYF. In DNA, the CDR3 is TGTGCCAGCACCCCGAATTCGGGACTAGCACTCTACGAGCAGTACTTC. This sequence joins TRBV2 and TRBJ2-7; 9 nucleotides line up with TRBD2. With V trimmed by 7 bases and J by 3 bases, 13 bases remained unmatched. CDR3 length: 16 residues. Per germline, CDR1 SNHLY and CDR2 FYNNEI.

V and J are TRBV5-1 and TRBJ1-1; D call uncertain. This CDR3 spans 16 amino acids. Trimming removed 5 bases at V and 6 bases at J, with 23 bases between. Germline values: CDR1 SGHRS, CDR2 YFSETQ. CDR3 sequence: CASSSRRSGSMAEAFF. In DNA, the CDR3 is TGCGCCAGCAGTTCCCGGCGGTCGGGGAGTATGGCTGAAGCTTTCTTT.

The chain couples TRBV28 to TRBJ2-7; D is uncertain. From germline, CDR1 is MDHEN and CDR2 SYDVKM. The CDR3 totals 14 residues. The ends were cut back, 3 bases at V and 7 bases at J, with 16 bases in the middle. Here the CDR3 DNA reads TGTGCCAGCAGTTTCCCTGCCCGTTCTAAAGAGCAGTACTTC. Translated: CASSFPARSKEQYF.

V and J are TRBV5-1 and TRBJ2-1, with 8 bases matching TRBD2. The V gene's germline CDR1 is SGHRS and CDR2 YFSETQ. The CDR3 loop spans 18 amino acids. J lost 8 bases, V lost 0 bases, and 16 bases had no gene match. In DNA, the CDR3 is TGCGCCAGCAGCTTGGAAGGTAGCGGGGCCCCGGTGAATGATGAGCAGTTCTTC. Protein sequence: CASSLEGSGAPVNDEQFF.

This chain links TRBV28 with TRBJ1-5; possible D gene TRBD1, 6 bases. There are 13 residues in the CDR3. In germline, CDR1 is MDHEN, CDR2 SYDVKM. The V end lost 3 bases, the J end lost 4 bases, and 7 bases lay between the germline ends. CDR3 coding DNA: TGTGCCAGCAGTTTCACAGGGAATCAGCCCCAGCATTTT. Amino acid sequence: CASSFTGNQPQHF.

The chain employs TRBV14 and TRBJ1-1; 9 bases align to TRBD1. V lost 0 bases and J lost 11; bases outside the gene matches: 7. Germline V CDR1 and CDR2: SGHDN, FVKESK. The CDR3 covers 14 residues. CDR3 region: CASSQDWGTGYAFF. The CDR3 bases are TGTGCCAGCAGCCAAGATTGGGGGACAGGGTACGCTTTCTTT. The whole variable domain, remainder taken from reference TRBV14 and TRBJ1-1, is EAGVTQFPSHSVIEKGQTVTLRCDPISGHDNLYWYRRVMGKEIKFLLHFVKESKQDESGMPNNRFLAERTGGTYSTLKVQPAELEDSGVYFCASSQDWGTGYAFFGQGTRLTVV.

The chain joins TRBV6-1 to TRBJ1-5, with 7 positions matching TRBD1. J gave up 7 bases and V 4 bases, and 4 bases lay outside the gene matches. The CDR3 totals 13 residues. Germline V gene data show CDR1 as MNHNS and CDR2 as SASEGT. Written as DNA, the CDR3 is TGTGCCAGCAGTGTGACAGGGAAACAGCCCCAGCATTTT. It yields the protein CASSVTGKQPQHF.

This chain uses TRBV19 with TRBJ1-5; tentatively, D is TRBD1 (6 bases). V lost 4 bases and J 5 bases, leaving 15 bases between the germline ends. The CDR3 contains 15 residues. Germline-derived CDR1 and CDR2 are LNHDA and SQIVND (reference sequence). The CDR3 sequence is CASSTRQVGDQPQHF. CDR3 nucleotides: TGTGCCAGTAGTACAAGACAGGTGGGAGATCAGCCCCAGCATTTT.

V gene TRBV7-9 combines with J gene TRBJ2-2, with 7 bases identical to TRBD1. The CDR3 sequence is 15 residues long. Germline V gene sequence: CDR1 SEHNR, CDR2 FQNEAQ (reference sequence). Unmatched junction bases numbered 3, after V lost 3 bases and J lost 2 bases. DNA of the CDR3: TGTGCCAGCAGCTTGGGACAGAGTAACACCGGGGAGCTGTTTTTT. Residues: CASSLGQSNTGELFF.

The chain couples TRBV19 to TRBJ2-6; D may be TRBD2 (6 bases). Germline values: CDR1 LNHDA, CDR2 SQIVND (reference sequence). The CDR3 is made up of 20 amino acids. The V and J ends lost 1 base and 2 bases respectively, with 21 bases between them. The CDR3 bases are TGTGCCAGTAGTATAGGGAGGGGAACTACCCTGCTTGCTGGGGCCAACGTCCTGACTTTC. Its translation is CASSIGRGTTLLAGANVLTF.